These 28 T cell receptor beta chains were sequenced from one sample in a study of CD8 T cells in ankylosing spondylitis. MiXCR was run by TCRdb on the 5' RACE reads, yielding one entry per CDR3 protein. The sample shows some 220,000 distinct CDR3 sequences, over 7% of them seen only once. Input material: blood, either unsorted or a sorted T cell fraction (not recorded which). The receptors shown here come from a female donor with ankylosing spondylitis or in good health (not recorded which).

This clonotype was recorded many times. This chain links TRBV7-8 with TRBJ2-7; 12 nucleotides align to TRBD2. This CDR3 region has 18 residues. Trimming at V came to 3 bases and at J to 3 bases, leaving 12 bases not matched to a gene. Germline lookup yields CDR1 SGHVS and CDR2 FQNEAQ. The CDR3 coding sequence is TGTGCCAGCAGCTTCTTTAGGGGAGCTAGCGGGAGGGACTACGAGCAGTACTTC. It is translated as CASSFFRGASGRDYEQYF.

This clonotype was observed many times. This rearrangement joins TRBV3-1 to TRBJ2-7; 9 nucleotides agree with TRBD1. Unmatched junction bases numbered 6, after V lost 5 bases and J lost 4 bases. The CDR3 contains 14 residues. Germline V gene lookup returns CDR1 LGHDT and CDR2 YNNKEL (reference sequence). The CDR3 reads CASSYDRGRYEQYF. The CDR3 nucleotides are TGTGCCAGCAGCTACGACAGGGGGAGGTACGAGCAGTACTTC.

This clonotype has at least ten counts. The V call is TRBV2, the J call TRBJ1-1; the D is unclear. This CDR3 is built from 13 residues. The ends were cut back, 3 bases at V and 1 base at J, with 6 bases in the middle. CDR1 and CDR2 from the germline V gene are SNHLY and FYNNEI. CDR3 sequence (DNA): TGTGCCAGCAGTGAGATGCCGAACACTGAAGCTTTCTTT. Translation gives CASSEMPNTEAFF.

Regarding this clonotype: Given a much more abundant clone one base away, this may be a read error. The rearrangement uses TRBV19 and TRBJ2-7, with 9 nucleotides matching TRBD1. The CDR3 contains 14 residues. Germline CDR1 LNHDA, CDR2 SQIVND (reference sequence). This CDR3 reads CAGSTGTGRFEQYF. CDR3 DNA sequence: TGTGCCGGTAGTACCGGGACAGGGAGATTCGAGCAGTACTTC.

This clonotype occurred a few times. The chain uses TRBV11-3 and TRBJ2-2; D is tentatively TRBD1 or TRBD2 (5 bases each). The germline V and J ends were trimmed by 3 bases and 0 bases, with 8 bases remaining between them. The germline V gene has CDR1 SGHNT and CDR2 YENEEA. The CDR3 is made up of 15 amino acids. CDR3 coding DNA: TGTGCCAGCAGCTTTGAGGGGCCGAACACCGGGGAGCTGTTTTTT. Its protein product is CASSFEGPNTGELFF. The whole variable domain, remainder taken from reference TRBV11-3 and TRBJ2-2, is EAGVVQSPRYKIIEKKQPVAFWCNPISGHNTLYWYLQNLGQGPELLIRYENEEAVDDSQLPKDRFSAERLKGVDSTLKIQPAELGDSAVYLCASSFEGPNTGELFFGEGSRLTVL.

The chain joins TRBV7-9 to TRBJ1-1, with D unclear. V was shortened by 6 bases and J by 10 bases, with 18 bases between the two germline ends. This CDR3 spans 13 amino acids. The germline V gene encodes CDR1 SEHNR and CDR2 FQNEAQ (reference sequence). The CDR3 protein is CASSSRARESAFF. The CDR3 nucleotides read TGTGCCAGCAGTTCTAGGGCCAGAGAATCAGCTTTCTTT.

This clonotype occurred many times. This sequence joins TRBV5-5 and TRBJ1-5, with D perhaps matching TRBD1 (5 bases). Germline CDR1 and CDR2: SGHKS and YYEKEE (reference sequence). Between the trimmed V and J ends, which lost 4 bases and 0 bases, there was a span of 8 bases. This CDR3 has 14 amino acids. DNA of the CDR3: TGTGCCAGCAGCCGGGACGTTAGCAATCAGCCCCAGCATTTT. This encodes CASSRDVSNQPQHF.

This sequence joins TRBV7-6 and TRBJ2-5, with a possible D match to TRBD2 (5 bases). Trimming stripped 1 base from V and 10 bases from J, with 13 bases between. Germline-derived CDR1 and CDR2 are SGHVS and FNYEAQ. This CDR3 is 13 amino acids long. CDR3 protein: CASSLVGRGGQYF. CDR3 nucleotide sequence: TGTGCCAGCAGCTTAGTAGGGAGAGGTGGCCAGTACTTC.

The rearrangement links TRBV10-3 to TRBJ1-3; the D is unclear. V was cut by 7 bases and J by 4 bases, with 5 bases left in between. Germline assignment: CDR1 ENHRY and CDR2 SYGVKD. This CDR3 region has 11 residues. CDR3 in amino acids: CAITGGNTIYF. The CDR3 nucleotides read TGTGCCATCACAGGCGGAAACACCATATATTTT.

This clonotype was observed once. This may come from a read error, since a much larger clone is one base off. The chain uses TRBV7-9 and TRBJ1-5, with D perhaps matching TRBD1 (5 bases). The CDR3 has 15 amino acids. Germline loops: CDR1 SEHNR, CDR2 FQNEAQ (reference sequence). The CDR3 sequence: CARSRSGGGNQPQHF. The CDR3 DNA sequence: TGTGCCCGCAGCCGGAGCGGGGGAGGCAATCAGCCCCAGCATTTT.

At least ten counts were recorded for this clonotype. V gene TRBV5-1 combines with J gene TRBJ2-1; D is unclear. CDR1 and CDR2 (germline): SGHRS, YFSETQ. V was trimmed by 0 bases and J by 9 bases, leaving 16 bases between them. This CDR3 has 15 amino acids. The CDR3 DNA reads TGCGCCAGCAGCTTGGATGTGGCGGCTTCCGTTGAGCAGTTCTTC. Translation: CASSLDVAASVEQFF.

The V call is TRBV3-1, the J call TRBJ2-1, with 13 bases aligning to TRBD2. This CDR3 region has 18 residues. J was trimmed by 5 bases and V by 11 bases; bases with no gene match: 18. The germline V gene encodes CDR1 LGHDT and CDR2 YNNKEL (reference sequence). CDR3 nucleotides: TGTGCCTTCAGTTTTGGACTAGCGGGAGATATTGAGGACAATGAGCAGTTCTTC. Its translation: CAFSFGLAGDIEDNEQFF.

This clonotype came up a few times. The V call is TRBV20-1, the J call TRBJ2-5, with D unresolved. The germline CDR1 and CDR2 sequences are DFQATT and SNEGSKA (reference sequence). Trimming took off 3 bases at V and 1 base at J, with 12 bases between the two ends. The CDR3 loop spans 14 amino acids. The CDR3, as DNA: TGCAGTGCTAGTATCTCGGCAGCCCAAGAGACCCAGTACTTC. This sequence encodes CSASISAAQETQYF.

This chain connects TRBV30 to TRBJ2-5; D call uncertain. The germline V gene has CDR1 GTSNPN and CDR2 SVGIG (reference sequence). CDR3 size: 14 residues. V was trimmed by 0 bases and J by 3 bases, leaving 11 bases between them. This CDR3 is CAWSVGGLEETQYF. The CDR3 bases are TGTGCCTGGAGTGTAGGCGGTTTAGAAGAGACCCAGTACTTC.

This clonotype was seen many times. This chain links TRBV6-1 with TRBJ2-7; 8 nucleotides agree with TRBD2. Germline loops: CDR1 MNHNS, CDR2 SASEGT. The CDR3 covers 14 residues. The J segment lost 3 bases and the V segment lost 7 bases, leaving 8 bases of the junction unmatched. Here the CDR3 reads CASIFGLADYEQYF. CDR3 DNA: TGTGCCAGCATCTTCGGACTAGCAGACTACGAGCAGTACTTC.

This clonotype has ten or more counts. This chain joins TRBV7-2 and TRBJ2-3; 9 positions agree with TRBD2. V was pared by 1 base and J by 7 bases, with 6 bases of the junction left unmatched. The CDR3 runs to 15 residues. The germline V gene encodes CDR1 SGHTA and CDR2 FQGNSA. CDR3 sequence (DNA): TGTGCCAGCAGCTTAGGAGCGGGGGGCGGATATACGCAGTATTTT. Translation gives CASSLGAGGGYTQYF.

This rearrangement joins TRBV7-8 to TRBJ2-5; D tentatively reads TRBD1 or TRBD2 (5 bases each). In germline, CDR1 is SGHVS, CDR2 FQNEAQ. The CDR3 extends over 16 amino acids. Trimming pared 5 bases from V and 1 base from J, leaving 17 bases between. The CDR3: CASSQGVERSQETQYF. The CDR3 DNA sequence: TGTGCCAGCAGCCAAGGGGTTGAGCGGTCCCAAGAGACCCAGTACTTC.

This clonotype was seen repeatedly, ten times or more. The chain's CDR3 is CSARGPLAKGNEQFF. For the CDR3, the DNA is TGCAGTGCTAGAGGGCCGCTAGCAAAGGGCAATGAGCAGTTCTTC. The chain links TRBV20-1 to TRBJ2-1; possible D gene TRBD2, 5 bases. Germline loops: CDR1 DFQATT, CDR2 SNEGSKA (reference sequence). The CDR3 has 15 residues. Trimming took off 1 base at V and 6 bases at J, with 16 bases between the two ends.

This clonotype was detected only a few times. The chain is built from TRBV18 and TRBJ2-7; D is ambiguous. V lost 5 bases, J lost 4 bases, and 9 bases lay in between. The CDR3 length is 12 residues. Germline V CDR1 and CDR2: KGHSH, LQKENI. For the CDR3, the DNA is TGTGCCAGCTCAGCCGAGAGGTACGAGCAGTACTTC. Amino acids: CASSAERYEQYF.

This clonotype was recorded many times. V and J are TRBV7-2 and TRBJ2-5; D ambiguous. Germline assignment: CDR1 SGHTA and CDR2 FQGNSA. The CDR3 is 12 residues long. The germline V and J ends were trimmed by 4 bases and 5 bases, with 8 bases remaining between them. The CDR3 DNA is TGTGCCAGCAGCTATAGGTGGGAGACCCAGTACTTC. Translated, it gives CASSYRWETQYF.

This clonotype was counted between two and nine times. The V and J genes are TRBV7-9 and TRBJ1-6, with D maybe TRBD1 (5 bases). The V gene's germline CDR1 is SEHNR and CDR2 FQNEAQ (reference sequence). Trimming removed 5 bases from V and 6 bases from J, with 14 bases in between. This CDR3 has 15 amino acids. The CDR3 DNA follows: TGTGCCAGCAGCCCTGGGGGACTCCTTAATTCACCCCTCCACTTT. Translation gives CASSPGGLLNSPLHF.

This clonotype was detected only once. This may be a read error: a much more frequent sequence differs by one nucleotide. This chain joins TRBV5-1 and TRBJ2-7; tentative D call: TRBD1 (7 bases). CDR1 is SGHRS and CDR2 is YFSETQ in the germline V gene. The CDR3 extends over 13 amino acids. The DNA for the CDR3 is TGCGCCAGCAACCAGGGGGGTTCCTACGCGCAGTACTTC. This sequence encodes CASNQGGSYAQYF.

Ten or more counts support this clonotype. The CDR3 protein is CASSLLAGAGNEQYF. The CDR3 region has the DNA TGTGCCAGCAGTTTACTAGCGGGAGCAGGCAACGAGCAGTACTTC. V usage is TRBV12-3 or TRBV12-4 and J usage is TRBJ2-7; TRBD2 agrees at 10 bases. Germline trimming cut 2 bases from V and 5 bases from J; bases unmatched to any gene: 6. The CDR3 is 15 residues long.

This clonotype occurred many times. The chain carries TRBV7-2 and TRBJ2-7; D gene uncertain. Trimming stripped 3 bases from V and 5 bases from J, with 11 bases between. CDR1 and CDR2 (germline): SGHTA, FQGNSA. This CDR3 region has 13 residues. This CDR3 is CASSFDQVHEQYF. CDR3 DNA: TGTGCCAGCAGCTTTGATCAGGTCCACGAGCAGTACTTC.

This clonotype showed up just a few times. The chain is built from TRBV6-2 or TRBV6-3 and TRBJ2-1, with D tentatively TRBD1 (5 bases). The CDR3 runs 15 residues. The V and J ends lost 2 bases and 5 bases respectively, with 13 bases between them. Germline-derived CDR1 and CDR2 are MNHEY and SVGEGT. DNA for the CDR3: TGTGCCAGCAGTTACGCGGCAGGGCTGCACAATGAGCAGTTCTTC. It specifies CASSYAAGLHNEQFF.

This clonotype showed up many times. The rearrangement links TRBV6-1 to TRBJ2-7; D is unclear. Looked up from germline, CDR1 is MNHNS and CDR2 is SASEGT. With 8 bases removed from V and 0 bases from J, the gap between germline ends came to 11 bases. The CDR3 contains 13 residues. This CDR3 is CASRPTASYEQYF. CDR3 DNA: TGTGCCAGCCGACCGACTGCCTCCTACGAGCAGTACTTC.

This clonotype appeared many times. The chain has TRBV20-1 and TRBJ2-7, with 11 bases matching TRBD2. The CDR3 extends over 13 amino acids. CDR1 and CDR2 (germline): DFQATT, SNEGSKA (reference sequence). V trimming: 3 bases; J trimming: 7 bases; junction bases outside the gene matches: 5. The DNA of the CDR3 is TGCAGTGCTAGGGCTAGCGGGAGGCCTGAGCAGTACTTC. Translating gives CSARASGRPEQYF.

At least ten counts were recorded for this clonotype. The rearrangement joins TRBV20-1 to TRBJ2-3; D unclear. The germline V gene encodes CDR1 DFQATT and CDR2 SNEGSKA (reference sequence). Trimming took off 3 bases at V and 2 bases at J, with 21 bases between the two ends. This CDR3 has 17 amino acids. The CDR3 protein is CSARGRPSFDSTDTQYF. The CDR3 DNA reads TGCAGTGCTAGGGGCAGACCGTCTTTTGACTCCACAGATACGCAGTATTTT.